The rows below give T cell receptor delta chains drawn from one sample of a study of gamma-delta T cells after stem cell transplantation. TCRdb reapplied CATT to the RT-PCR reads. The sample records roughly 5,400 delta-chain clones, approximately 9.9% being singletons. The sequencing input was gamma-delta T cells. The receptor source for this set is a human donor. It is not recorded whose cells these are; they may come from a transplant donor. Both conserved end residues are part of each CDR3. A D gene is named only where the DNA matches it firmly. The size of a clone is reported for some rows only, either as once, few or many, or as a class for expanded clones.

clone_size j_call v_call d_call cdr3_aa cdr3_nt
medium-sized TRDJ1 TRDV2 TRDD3 CACDTVGTGGYFGTDKLIF TGTGCCTGTGACACCGTTGGGACTGGGGGATACTTCGGCACCGATAAACTCATCTTT
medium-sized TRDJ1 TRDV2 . CACDTLTAHQGSGGEPTDKLIF TGTGCCTGTGACACGCTAACCGCCCACCAGGGCTCCGGAGGGGAACCCACCGATAAACTCATCTTT
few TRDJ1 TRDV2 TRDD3 CACDTAVGVTGDTYTHKLIF TGTGCCTGTGACACCGCGGTTGGGGTTACTGGGGATACATACACACATAAACTCATCTTT
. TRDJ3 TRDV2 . CACDTGPFSWDTRQMFF TGTGCCTGTGACACCGGGCCCTTCTCCTGGGACACCCGACAGATGTTTTTC
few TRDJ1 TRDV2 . CACDTLGWGSTDKLIF TGTGCCTGTGACACGCTGGGGTGGGGTAGCACCGATAAACTCATCTTT
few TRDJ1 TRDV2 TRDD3 CACLPLGDTLDKLIF TGTGCCTGCCTACCCTTGGGGGATACGCTTGATAAACTCATCTTT
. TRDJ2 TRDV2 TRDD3 CACDTVLGDTPALTAQLFF TGTGCCTGTGACACCGTACTGGGGGATACCCCCGCTTTGACAGCACAACTCTTCTTT
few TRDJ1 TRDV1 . CALGKAPFPRSTDKLIF TGTGCTCTTGGGAAGGCCCCCTTTCCCAGAAGCACCGATAAACTCATCTTT
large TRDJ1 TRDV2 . CACDAVNTDKLIF TGTGCCTGTGATGCTGTGAACACCGATAAACTCATCTTT
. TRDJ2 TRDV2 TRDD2 CACDNVPPSYGTPGDSSNDYTDKLFF TGTGCCTGTGACAACGTCCCCCCTTCCTACGGAACGCCTGGGGATAGTTCCAACGATTACACCGATAAACTCTTCTTT
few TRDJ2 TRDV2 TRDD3 CACDTGGYATAQLFF TGTGCCTGTGACACTGGGGGATACGCGACAGCACAACTCTTCTTT
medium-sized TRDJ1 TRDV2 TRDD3 CACDTVDPGIIGPKLIF TGTGCCTGTGACACCGTGGACCCGGGGATAATTGGGCCTAAACTCATCTTT
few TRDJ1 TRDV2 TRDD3 CACDTVSLGDNADKLIF TGTGCCTGTGACACGGTATCACTGGGGGATAATGCCGATAAACTCATCTTT
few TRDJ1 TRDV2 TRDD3 CACDKLLGDTRYTDKLIF TGTGCCTGTGACAAGTTACTGGGGGATACGAGGTACACCGATAAACTCATCTTT
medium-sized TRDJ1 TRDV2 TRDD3 CACDGILGDKPTDKLIF TGTGCCTGTGACGGGATACTGGGGGATAAACCCACCGATAAACTCATCTTT
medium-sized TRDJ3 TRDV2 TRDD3 CACDTGGLGDTQTWDTRQMFF TGTGCCTGTGACACCGGGGGACTGGGGGATACGCAGACCTGGGACACCCGACAGATGTTTTTC
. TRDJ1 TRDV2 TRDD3 CACDTNWGIETDGKLIF TGTGCCTGTGACACCAACTGGGGGATTGAAACGGACGGTAAACTCATCTTT
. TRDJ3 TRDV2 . CACDWGGSSWDTRQMFF TGTGCCTGTGACTGGGGGGGGAGCTCCTGGGACACCCGACAGATGTTTTTC
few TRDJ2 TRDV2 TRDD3 CACDTGYLTAQLFF TGTGCCTGTGACACGGGATACTTGACAGCACAACTCTTCTTT
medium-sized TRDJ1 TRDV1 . CALGELVMGAYTDKLIF TGTGCTCTTGGGGAACTAGTGATGGGGGCATACACCGATAAACTCATCTTT
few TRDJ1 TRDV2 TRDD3 CACDTLLGDPNTDKLIF TGTGCCTGTGACACGCTGCTGGGGGACCCTAACACCGATAAACTCATCTTT
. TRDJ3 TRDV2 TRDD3 CACDTGSSGGYGSWDTRQMFF TGTGCCTGTGACACCGGTTCGTCTGGGGGATACGGGTCCTGGGACACCCGACAGATGTTTTTC
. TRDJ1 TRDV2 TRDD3 CACDAIKLSGGYATDKLIF TGTGCCTGTGACGCGATTAAGCTCTCTGGGGGATACGCCACCGATAAACTCATCTTT
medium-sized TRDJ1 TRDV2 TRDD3 CACDTVAASGGLITDKLIF TGTGCCTGTGACACCGTTGCCGCATCTGGGGGACTGATCACCGATAAACTCATCTTT
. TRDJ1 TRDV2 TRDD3 CACDTVRRMVDTSSGYTYKLIF TGTGCCTGTGACACCGTTAGGCGTATGGTGGATACGTCCTCGGGGTACACCTATAAACTCATCTTT
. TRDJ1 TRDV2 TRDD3 CACDTAGGLGYTDKLIF TGTGCCTGTGACACCGCTGGGGGCTTGGGGTACACCGATAAACTCATCTTT
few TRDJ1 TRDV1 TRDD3 CALGERFLRRGTGGYAADKLIF TGTGCTCTTGGGGAAAGGTTCCTACGGAGGGGTACTGGGGGATACGCGGCCGATAAACTCATCTTT
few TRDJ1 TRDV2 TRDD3 CACDTVGDTRTDKLIF TGTGCCTGTGACACCGTGGGGGATACGAGGACCGATAAACTCATCTTT
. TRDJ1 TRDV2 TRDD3 CACGGWGIPSPYTDKLIF TGTGCCTGTGGCGGATGGGGGATACCCTCCCCGTACACCGATAAACTCATCTTT
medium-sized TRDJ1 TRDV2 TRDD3 CACDFVGDRTDKLIF TGTGCCTGTGATTTTGTGGGGGATCGGACCGATAAACTCATCTTT
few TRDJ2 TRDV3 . CAFMPPDTLTAQLFF TGTGCCTTTATGCCCCCGGATACTTTGACAGCACAACTCTTCTTT
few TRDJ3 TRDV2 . CACDTVSSPTRGQSSWDTRQMFF TGTGCCTGTGACACCGTATCTTCTCCTACGAGGGGGCAGAGCTCCTGGGACACCCGACAGATGTTTTTC
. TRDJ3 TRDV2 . CACDTEGLNWRIQASWDTGQMFF TGTGCCTGTGACACCGAGGGACTGAACTGGAGGATCCAGGCCTCCTGGGACACCGGACAGATGTTTTTC
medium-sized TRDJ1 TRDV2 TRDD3 CACDSLGDTGQADKLIF TGTGCCTGTGACTCACTGGGGGATACGGGTCAGGCCGATAAACTCATCTTT
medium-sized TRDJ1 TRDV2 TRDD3 CACDTAGGPSDKLIF TGTGCCTGTGACACCGCTGGGGGCCCCTCGGATAAACTCATCTTT
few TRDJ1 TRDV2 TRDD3 CACDTLVLGDNDKLIF TGCGCCTGTGACACCCTTGTACTGGGGGATAACGATAAACTCATCTTT
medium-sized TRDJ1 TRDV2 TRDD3 CACDTVQPTGGSPDKLIF TGTGCCTGTGACACCGTCCAGCCAACTGGGGGATCCCCCGATAAACTCATCTTT
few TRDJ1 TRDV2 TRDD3 CACDAVLGDTYTDKLIF TGTGCCTGTGACGCCGTACTGGGGGATACGTACACCGATAAACTCATCTTT
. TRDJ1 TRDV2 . CACDTVATEDNTDKLIF TGTGCCTGTGACACCGTGGCCACGGAGGATAACACCGATAAACTCATCTTT
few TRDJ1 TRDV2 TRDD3 CACDLVTGGGTDKLIF TGTGCCTGTGACCTGGTTACTGGGGGTGGAACCGATAAACTCATCTTT
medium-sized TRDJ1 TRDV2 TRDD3 CACDTVLGDTPTDKLIF TGTGCCTGTGACACCGTTCTGGGGGATACCCCCACCGATAAACTCATCTTT